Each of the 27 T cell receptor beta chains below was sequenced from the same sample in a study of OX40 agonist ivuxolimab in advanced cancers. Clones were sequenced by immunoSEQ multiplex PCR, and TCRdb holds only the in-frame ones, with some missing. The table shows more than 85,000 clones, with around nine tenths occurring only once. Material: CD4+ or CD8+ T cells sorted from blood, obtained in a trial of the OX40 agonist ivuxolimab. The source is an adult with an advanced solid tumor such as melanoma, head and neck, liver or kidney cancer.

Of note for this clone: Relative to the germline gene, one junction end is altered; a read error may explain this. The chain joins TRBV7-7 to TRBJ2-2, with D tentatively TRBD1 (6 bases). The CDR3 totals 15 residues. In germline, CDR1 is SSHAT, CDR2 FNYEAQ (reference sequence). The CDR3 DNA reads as TGTGCTAGCAGCCAACTTACAGGGTCGGCCGGGGAGCTGTTTTTT. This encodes CASSQLTGSAGELFF.

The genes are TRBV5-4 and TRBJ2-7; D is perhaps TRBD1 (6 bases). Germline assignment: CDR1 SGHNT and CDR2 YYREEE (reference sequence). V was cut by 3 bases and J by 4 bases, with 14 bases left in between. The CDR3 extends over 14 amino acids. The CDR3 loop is CASSSTGSQYEQYF. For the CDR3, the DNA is TGTGCCAGCAGCTCTACAGGGAGTCAGTACGAGCAGTACTTC.

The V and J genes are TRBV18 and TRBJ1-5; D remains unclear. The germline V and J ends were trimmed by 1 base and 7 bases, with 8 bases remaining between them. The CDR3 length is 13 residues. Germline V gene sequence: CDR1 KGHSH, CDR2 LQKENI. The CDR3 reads CASSPQGGQPQHF. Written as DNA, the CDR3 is TGTGCCAGCTCACCACAGGGAGGGCAGCCCCAGCATTTT.

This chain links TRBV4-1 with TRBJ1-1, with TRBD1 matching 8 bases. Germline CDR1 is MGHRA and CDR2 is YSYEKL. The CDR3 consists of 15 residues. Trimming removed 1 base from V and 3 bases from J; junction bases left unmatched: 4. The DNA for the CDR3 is TGCGCCAGCAGCCAAGGATCAGGGGGCCACACTGAAGCTTTCTTT. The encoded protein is CASSQGSGGHTEAFF.

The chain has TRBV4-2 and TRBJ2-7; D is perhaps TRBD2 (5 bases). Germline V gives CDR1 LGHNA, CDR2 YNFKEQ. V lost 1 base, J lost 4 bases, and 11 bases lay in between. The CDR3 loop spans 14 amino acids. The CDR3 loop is CASSQGEGWYEQYF. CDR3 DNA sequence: TGTGCCAGCAGCCAAGGCGAGGGCTGGTACGAGCAGTACTTC.

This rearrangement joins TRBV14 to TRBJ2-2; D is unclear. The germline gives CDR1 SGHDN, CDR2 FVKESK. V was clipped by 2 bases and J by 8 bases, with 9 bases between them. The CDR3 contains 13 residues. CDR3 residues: CASSQPVGGELFF. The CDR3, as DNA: TGTGCCAGCAGCCAACCCGTGGGTGGGGAGCTGTTTTTT.

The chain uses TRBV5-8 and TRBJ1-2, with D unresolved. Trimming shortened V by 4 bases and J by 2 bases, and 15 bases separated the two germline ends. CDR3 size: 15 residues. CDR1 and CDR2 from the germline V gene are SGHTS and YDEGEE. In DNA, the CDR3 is TGTGCCAGCAGCATTGACGGGTCCGCCAACTATGGCTACACCTTC. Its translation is CASSIDGSANYGYTF.

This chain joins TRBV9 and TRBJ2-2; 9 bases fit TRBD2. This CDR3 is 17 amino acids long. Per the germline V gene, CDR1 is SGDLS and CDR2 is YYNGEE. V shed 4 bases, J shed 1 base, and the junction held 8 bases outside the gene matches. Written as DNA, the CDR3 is TGTGCCAGCAGCCCCCGGGCGGGGGGGGAGAACACCGGGGAGCTGTTTTTT. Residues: CASSPRAGGENTGELFF.

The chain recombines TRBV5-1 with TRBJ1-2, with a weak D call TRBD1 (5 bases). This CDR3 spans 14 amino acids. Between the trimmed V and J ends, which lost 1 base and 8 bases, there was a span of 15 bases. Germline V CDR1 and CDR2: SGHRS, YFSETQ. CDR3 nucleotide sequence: TGCGCCAGCAGCTTGAGGCCAGGGACGCGCGGCTACACCTTC. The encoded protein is CASSLRPGTRGYTF.

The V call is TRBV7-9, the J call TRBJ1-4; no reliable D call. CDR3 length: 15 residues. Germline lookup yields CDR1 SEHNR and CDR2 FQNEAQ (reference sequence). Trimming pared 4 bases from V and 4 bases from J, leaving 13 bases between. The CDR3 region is CASSSTRLNNEKLFF. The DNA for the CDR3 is TGTGCCAGCAGCTCGACACGGCTAAATAATGAAAAACTGTTTTTT. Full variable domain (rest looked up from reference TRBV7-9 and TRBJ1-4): DTGVSQNPRHKITKRGQNVTFRCDPISEHNRLYWYRQTLGQGPEFLTYFQNEAQLEKSRLLSDRFSAERPKGSFSTLEIQRTEQGDSAMYLCASSSTRLNNEKLFFGSGTQLSVL.

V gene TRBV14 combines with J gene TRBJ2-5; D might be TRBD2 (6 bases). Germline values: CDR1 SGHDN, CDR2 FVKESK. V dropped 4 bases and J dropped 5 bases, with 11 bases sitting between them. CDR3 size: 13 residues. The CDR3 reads CASSPDGGETQYF. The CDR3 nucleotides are TGTGCCAGCAGCCCCGATGGAGGGGAGACCCAGTACTTC.

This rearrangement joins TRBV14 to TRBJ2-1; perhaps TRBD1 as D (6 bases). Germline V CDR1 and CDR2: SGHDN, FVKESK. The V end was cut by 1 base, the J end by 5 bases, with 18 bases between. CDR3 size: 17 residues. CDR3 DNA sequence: TGTGCCAGCAGCCAAGCCTCATCGTCCACAGGGAACAATGAGCAGTTCTTC. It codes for CASSQASSSTGNNEQFF.

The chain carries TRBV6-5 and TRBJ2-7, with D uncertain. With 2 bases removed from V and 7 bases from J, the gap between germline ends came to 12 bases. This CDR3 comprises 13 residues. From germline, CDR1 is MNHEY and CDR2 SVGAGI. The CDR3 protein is CASSYLAGREQYF. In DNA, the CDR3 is TGTGCCAGCAGTTACCTCGCCGGGCGGGAGCAGTACTTC.

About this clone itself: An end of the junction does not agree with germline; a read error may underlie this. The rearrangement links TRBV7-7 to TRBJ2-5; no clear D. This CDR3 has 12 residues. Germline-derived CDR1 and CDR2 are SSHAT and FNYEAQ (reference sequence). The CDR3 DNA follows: TGTGCTAGCAGCCCCAGCACGGAGACCCAGTACTTC. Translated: CASSPSTETQYF.

CDR3 sequence (DNA): TGTGCCAGCAGTCCCGGACAGGGCCGTAACACCATATATTTT. Protein sequence: CASSPGQGRNTIYF. V usage is TRBV6-5 and J usage is TRBJ1-3, with TRBD1 matching 8 bases. Per the germline V gene, CDR1 is MNHEY and CDR2 is SVGAGI. The CDR3 totals 14 residues. J was trimmed by 7 bases and V by 5 bases; bases with no gene match: 7.

The CDR3 reads CAISDIQGDYGYTF. DNA for the CDR3: TGTGCCATCAGTGATATTCAGGGCGACTATGGCTACACCTTC. The genes are TRBV10-3 and TRBJ1-2; D may be TRBD1 (5 bases). CDR3 length: 14 residues. Per germline, CDR1 ENHRY and CDR2 SYGVKD. Trimming took off 3 bases at V and 3 bases at J, with 11 bases between the two ends.

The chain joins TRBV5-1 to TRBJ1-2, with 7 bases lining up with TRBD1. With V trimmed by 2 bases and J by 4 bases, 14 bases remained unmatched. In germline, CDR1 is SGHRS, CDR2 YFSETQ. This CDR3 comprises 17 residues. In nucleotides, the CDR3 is TGCGCCAGCAGCTTATACTCCCTCGGACAGGCGGTCTATGGCTACACCTTC. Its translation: CASSLYSLGQAVYGYTF.

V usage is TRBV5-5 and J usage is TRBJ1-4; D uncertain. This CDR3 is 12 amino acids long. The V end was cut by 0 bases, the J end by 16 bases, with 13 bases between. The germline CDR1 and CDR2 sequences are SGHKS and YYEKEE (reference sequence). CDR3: CASSLVGGIGFF. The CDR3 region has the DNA TGTGCCAGCAGCTTGGTAGGTGGGATCGGGTTTTTT.

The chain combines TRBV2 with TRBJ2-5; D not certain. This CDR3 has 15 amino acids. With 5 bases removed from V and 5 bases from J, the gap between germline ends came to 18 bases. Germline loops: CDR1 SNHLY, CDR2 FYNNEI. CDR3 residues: CASSPTNIFEETQYF. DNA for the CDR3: TGTGCCAGCAGTCCTACCAATATATTCGAGGAGACCCAGTACTTC.

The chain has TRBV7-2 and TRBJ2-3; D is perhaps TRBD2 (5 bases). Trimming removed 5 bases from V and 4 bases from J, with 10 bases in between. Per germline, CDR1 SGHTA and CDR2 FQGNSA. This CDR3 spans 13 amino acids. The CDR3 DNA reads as TGTGCCAGCAGCGGAGGCCCTGCAGATACGCAGTATTTT. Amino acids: CASSGGPADTQYF. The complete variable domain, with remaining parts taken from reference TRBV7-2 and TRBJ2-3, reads GAGVSQSPSNKVTEKGKDVELRCDPISGHTALYWYRQSLGQGLEFLIYFQGNSAPDKSGLPSDRFSAERTGGSVSTLTIQRTQQEDSAVYLCASSGGPADTQYFGPGTRLTVL.

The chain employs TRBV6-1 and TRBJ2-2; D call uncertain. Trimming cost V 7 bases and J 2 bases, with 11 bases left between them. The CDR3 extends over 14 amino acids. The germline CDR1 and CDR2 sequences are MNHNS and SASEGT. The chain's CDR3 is CASIIGLNTGELFF. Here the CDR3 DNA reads TGTGCCAGCATTATCGGCCTAAACACCGGGGAGCTGTTTTTT.

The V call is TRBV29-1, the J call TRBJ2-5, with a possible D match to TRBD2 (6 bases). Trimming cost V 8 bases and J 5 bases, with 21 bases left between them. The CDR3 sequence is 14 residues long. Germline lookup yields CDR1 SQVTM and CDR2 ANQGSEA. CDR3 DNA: TGCAGCACGCGGGGCGGGGCAGGAGGGGAGACCCAGTACTTC. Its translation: CSTRGGAGGETQYF.

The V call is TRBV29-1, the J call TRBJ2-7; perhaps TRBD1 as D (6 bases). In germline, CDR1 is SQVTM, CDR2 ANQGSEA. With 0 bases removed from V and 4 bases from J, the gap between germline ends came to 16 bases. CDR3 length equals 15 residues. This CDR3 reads CSVEDRQGYKYEQYF. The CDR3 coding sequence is TGCAGCGTTGAAGATCGGCAGGGGTATAAGTACGAGCAGTACTTC.

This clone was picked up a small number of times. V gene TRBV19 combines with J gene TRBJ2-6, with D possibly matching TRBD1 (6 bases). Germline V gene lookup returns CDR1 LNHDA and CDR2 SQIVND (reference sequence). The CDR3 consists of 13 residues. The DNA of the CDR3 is TGTGCAACAGGGTTAACTGGGGCCAACGTCCTGACTTTC. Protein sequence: CATGLTGANVLTF.

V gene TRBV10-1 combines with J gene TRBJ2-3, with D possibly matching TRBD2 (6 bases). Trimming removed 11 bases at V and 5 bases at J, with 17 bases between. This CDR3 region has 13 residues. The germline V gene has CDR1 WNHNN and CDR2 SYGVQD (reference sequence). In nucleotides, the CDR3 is TGCGCCTCAGGGCTTAGGAGGGGAGATACGCAGTATTTT. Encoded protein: CASGLRRGDTQYF.

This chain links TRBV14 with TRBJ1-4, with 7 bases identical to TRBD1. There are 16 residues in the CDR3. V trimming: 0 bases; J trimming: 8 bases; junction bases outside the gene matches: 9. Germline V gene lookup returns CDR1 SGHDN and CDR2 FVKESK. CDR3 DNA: TGTGCCAGCAGCCAAGATAGGGCAGGGGGAATGGAAAAACTGTTTTTT. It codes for CASSQDRAGGMEKLFF.

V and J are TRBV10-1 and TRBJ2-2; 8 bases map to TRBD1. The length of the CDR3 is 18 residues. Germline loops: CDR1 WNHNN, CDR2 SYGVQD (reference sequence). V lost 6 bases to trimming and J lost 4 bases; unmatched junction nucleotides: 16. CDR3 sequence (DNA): TGCGCCAGCAGCCCCCTAGGTGGACAGGGAATTCCCACCGGGGAGCTGTTTTTT. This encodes CASSPLGGQGIPTGELFF.